This paragraph covers one T cell receptor (beta chain) sequence. Primers used in a second PCR of about 6 to 12 cycles were a sample-barcoded 5' primer and a J-beta primer mix. Each cDNA was tagged by a template-switch adaptor containing 12 random nucleotides. Via MiXCR, TCRdb re-called the 5' RACE reads, giving one row per CDR3 protein. This table holds 1.5 million to 2 million distinct CDR3 sequences, approximately 30% found once. The record originates from a study of blood T cells in healthy people across ages. The draw of peripheral blood yielded ten milliliters from each donor. The CDR3 loop spans 15 amino acids. CDR1 is GTSNPN, CDR2 SVGIG, per germline (reference sequence). Trimming took 5 bases from V and 5 from J, leaving 18 bases between them.

This clonotype was obtained from a woman younger than 45 in good health. This chain connects TRBV30 to TRBJ2-2, with D unclear. The sample comprised blood. The CDR3 bases are TGTGCCTGGGGTCCCCCCCCTAGTAGGACCGGGGAGCTGTTTTTT. It specifies CAWGPPPSRTGELFF. Full variable domain (outside the CDR3, taken from reference TRBV30 and TRBJ2-2): SQTIHQWPATLVQPVGSPLSLECTVEGTSNPNLYWYRQAAGRGLQLLFYSVGIGQISSEVPQNLSASRPQDRQFILSSKKLLLSDSGFYLCAWGPPPSRTGELFFGEGSRLTVL.